This record looks at one TCR beta chain sequence and its context. Its antigen is not identified. The data were taken from a study of glioma-infiltrating T cells after dendritic cell vaccination. TCRB CDR3 was amplified from 2 ug genomic DNA or less. The PCR used 60 V beta and 13 J beta primers. The method was immunoSEQ multiplex PCR; TCRdb's version includes in-frame clones alone and lacks a portion of them. The sample comprises about 87,000 clones, roughly four fifths of which are singletons, and around 7% rests with the top ten. Broader study findings: Survival was not directly related to TCR clonality in these patients. Complete blood and tumor specimen sets were limited to few patients.

From germline, CDR1 is SGHNT and CDR2 YYREEE (reference sequence). Between the trimmed V and J ends, which lost 0 bases and 3 bases, there was a span of 18 bases. This CDR3 is built from 18 residues. Time point given: after dendritic cell vaccination, including at tumor progression/relapse. Sequences were derived from blood, sampled after dendritic cell vaccination. The rearrangement uses TRBV5-4 and TRBJ2-2; the D gene is possibly TRBD1 (5 bases). This TCR derives from a human donor with glioblastoma. The CDR3 DNA reads TGTGCCAGCAGCTTGGGAGCAGGGCCCCCTTGGGACACCGGGGAGCTGTTTTTT. Translating gives CASSLGAGPPWDTGELFF.